This paragraph covers one T cell receptor beta chain sequence. Its antigen is unknown. This sample was taken from a study of cytomegalovirus exposure and HLA in healthy donors. The ends were cut back, 1 base at V and 0 bases at J, with 9 bases in the middle. The germline CDR1 and CDR2 sequences are MDHEN and SYDVKM. The CDR3 is 16 residues long. Study-level findings and limits: At a 0.05 false discovery rate, a later analysis found around 17,000 TCR beta sequences to be associated with HLA alleles. Usually a TCR sequence was rare, but some public TCRs were found in many donors. Differences between HLA loci emerged in a later analysis of TCR association rates, with DRB1 most and HLA-C fewest. The authors listed around 150 TCR beta chains as cytomegalovirus-associated.

Primers: 60 Vbeta forward and 13 Jbeta reverse. Profiled with immunoSEQ multiplex PCR; TCRdb holds only in-frame clones, not every one. Counted here are a few hundred thousand clones, more than 80% occurring once; the ten biggest clones make up around 3%. J is TRBJ2-2 and V is TRBV28, with TRBD2 as a possible D gene (5 bases). The clonotype was recovered from a man younger than 40 in good health and CMV-seronegative. The sequenced sample was PBMCs. The CDR3 reads CASSLYAGANTGELFF. The CDR3 bases are TGTGCCAGCAGTTTATACGCGGGCGCGAACACCGGGGAGCTGTTTTTT.